One sample yielded the 3 T cell receptor beta chains listed below, sequenced in a study of Ad26.COV2.S vaccination and SARS-CoV-2 variants. TCRdb's table, derived via immunoSEQ multiplex PCR, lists solely in-frame clones and lacks some. The sample lists approximately 400,000 clones, roughly 81% occurring once. Noted treatment: roughly 20 received Ad26.COV2.S at low or high dose, single or two shots; roughly five received placebo; per-sample allocation not given. Collection of samples fell on day 63 after the first vaccine or placebo injection. The source material was peripheral blood, sampled in a trial of Ad26.COV2.S vaccine versus placebo. The receptors stem from a person aged 18 to 65 who received the Ad26.COV2.S COVID-19 vaccine or a placebo.

The table lists this clone with a count of one. This rearrangement joins TRBV4-3 to TRBJ2-3; TRBD2 agrees at 10 bases. CDR3 size: 21 residues. V dropped 0 bases and J dropped 3; count of bases not matched to a gene: 18. Germline V gene data show CDR1 as LGHNA and CDR2 as YSLEER. CDR3 sequence: CASSQERGSTPSGSKTDTQYF. In DNA form, the CDR3 reads TGCGCCAGCAGCCAAGAAAGGGGGAGTACACCTAGCGGGAGTAAGACAGATACGCAGTATTTT.

The CDR3 loop reads CASSGRVQGTYEQYF. The CDR3 nucleotides are TGTGCCAGCAGCGGGAGGGTACAGGGAACCTACGAGCAGTACTTC. The V call is TRBV5-6, the J call TRBJ2-7, with TRBD2 as a possible D gene (7 bases). The CDR3 length is 15 residues. Germline-derived CDR1 and CDR2 are SGHDT and YYEEEE. Trimming left V 4 bases short and J 2 bases short, with 16 bases between. Filled out from reference TRBV5-6 and TRBJ2-7, the complete variable domain reads DAGVTQSPTHLIKTRGQQVTLRCSPKSGHDTVSWYQQALGQGPQFIFQYYEEEERQRGNFPDRFSGHQFPNYSSELNVNALLLGDSALYLCASSGRVQGTYEQYFGPGTRLTVT.

V and J are TRBV15 and TRBJ1-4, with D maybe TRBD1 (5 bases). Germline values: CDR1 LNHNV, CDR2 YYDKDF (reference sequence). The CDR3 is made up of 13 amino acids. Trimming stripped 4 bases from V and 7 bases from J, with 10 bases between. The CDR3 protein is CATSKTEIEKLFF. DNA for the CDR3: TGTGCCACCAGCAAGACAGAGATTGAAAAACTGTTTTTT.